Presented here are 28 T cell receptor beta chains from one specimen sequenced in a study of response to subunit inactivated influenza vaccine. Via MiXCR, TCRdb re-called the RT-PCR reads, giving one row per CDR3 protein. The sample lists around 530,000 distinct CDR3 sequences, about 15% occurring once. The source material was CD4+ T cells sorted from PBMCs, sampled around 25 months after vaccination. The receptors were gathered from a man between 50 and 75 years old who received an inactivated influenza vaccine.

The table lists this clonotype with many counts. The rearrangement joins TRBV7-2 to TRBJ2-5; the D gene is possibly TRBD2 (5 bases). Trimming removed 2 bases from V and 10 bases from J, with 26 bases in between. This CDR3 region has 17 residues. Per the germline V gene, CDR1 is SGHTA and CDR2 is FQGNSA. The CDR3 region is CASSLMLPGGSSFIQYF. CDR3 nucleotide sequence: TGTGCCAGCAGCTTAATGCTCCCAGGAGGCAGTTCATTTATCCAGTACTTC. The whole variable domain, filled in from reference TRBV7-2 and TRBJ2-5, reads GAGVSQSPSNKVTEKGKDVELRCDPISGHTALYWYRQSLGQGLEFLIYFQGNSAPDKSGLPSDRFSAERTGGSVSTLTIQRTQQEDSAVYLCASSLMLPGGSSFIQYFGPGTRLLVL.

V usage is TRBV4-2 and J usage is TRBJ2-1; the D is unclear. V dropped 1 base and J dropped 6 bases, with 13 bases sitting between them. From germline, CDR1 is LGHNA and CDR2 YNFKEQ. The CDR3 runs 15 residues. The CDR3 here is CASSQVGIAGNEQFF. The CDR3 DNA follows: TGTGCCAGCAGCCAAGTGGGTATAGCTGGCAATGAGCAGTTCTTC.

This rearrangement joins TRBV6-5 to TRBJ2-7; the D gene is possibly TRBD2 (6 bases). Germline V CDR1 and CDR2: MNHEY, SVGAGI. V lost 0 bases and J lost 4, with 19 bases in between. This CDR3 comprises 17 residues. CDR3 nucleotides: TGTGCCAGCAGTTACTCGATATCGACCAACCGGGGGTACGAGCAGTACTTC. This encodes CASSYSISTNRGYEQYF.

This clonotype was detected only a few times. V is TRBV3-1 and J is TRBJ2-3; 7 nucleotides line up with TRBD2. The CDR3 totals 16 residues. The V and J ends lost 3 bases and 3 bases, in that order; junction bases with no gene match: 9. Germline-derived CDR1 and CDR2 are LGHDT and YNNKEL (reference sequence). In DNA form, the CDR3 reads TGTGCCAGCAGCCAGAACACCGGGAGGCTTACAGATACGCAGTATTTT. Protein product: CASSQNTGRLTDTQYF.

V and J are TRBV7-9 and TRBJ2-7; TRBD1 might be the D (5 bases). The length of the CDR3 is 12 residues. V was trimmed by 1 base and J by 5 bases, leaving 6 bases between them. Per germline, CDR1 SEHNR and CDR2 FQNEAQ (reference sequence). This CDR3 reads CASSLVDNEQYF. In nucleotides, the CDR3 is TGTGCCAGCAGCTTAGTGGACAACGAGCAGTACTTC. Based on the CDR3 plus reference TRBV7-9 and TRBJ2-7, the full variable domain is DTGVSQNPRHKITKRGQNVTFRCDPISEHNRLYWYRQTLGQGPEFLTYFQNEAQLEKSRLLSDRFSAERPKGSFSTLEIQRTEQGDSAMYLCASSLVDNEQYFGPGTRLTVT.

A few counts support this clonotype. The chain carries TRBV28 and TRBJ2-2, with D perhaps being TRBD1 or TRBD2 (5 bases each). Trimming left V 3 bases short and J 2 bases short, with 13 bases between. The CDR3 sequence is 16 residues long. Germline V gene data show CDR1 as MDHEN and CDR2 as SYDVKM. The CDR3 region is CASSFRGAHNTGELFF. The CDR3, as DNA: TGTGCCAGCAGTTTCCGAGGGGCGCACAACACCGGGGAGCTGTTTTTT.

The V gene is TRBV20-1, the J gene TRBJ1-2, with D possibly being TRBD1 (6 bases). Per germline, CDR1 DFQATT and CDR2 SNEGSKA (reference sequence). The CDR3 contains 13 residues. V lost 3 bases to trimming and J lost 1 base, with 9 bases between them. The CDR3 bases are TGCAGTGCTAGTGGACAGCTTAACTATGGCTACACCTTC. Translation gives CSASGQLNYGYTF.

The rearrangement uses TRBV3-1 and TRBJ1-1; TRBD1 agrees at 7 bases. Germline lookup yields CDR1 LGHDT and CDR2 YNNKEL (reference sequence). CDR3 length equals 14 residues. V was pared by 4 bases and J by 4 bases, with 6 bases of the junction left unmatched. Here the CDR3 reads CASSPSGGVTEAFF. The CDR3 coding sequence is TGTGCCAGCAGCCCCTCAGGGGGGGTCACTGAAGCTTTCTTT. Full variable domain (remainder filled in from reference TRBV3-1 and TRBJ1-1): DTAVSQTPKYLVTQMGNDKSIKCEQNLGHDTMYWYKQDSKKFLKIMFSYNNKELIINETVPNRFSPKSPDKAHLNLHINSLELGDSAVYFCASSPSGGVTEAFFGQGTRLTVV.

The chain is built from TRBV3-1 and TRBJ2-7, with D perhaps being TRBD1 or TRBD2 (6 bases each). Trimming removed 0 bases from V and 6 bases from J, with 15 bases in between. Germline lookup yields CDR1 LGHDT and CDR2 YNNKEL (reference sequence). This CDR3 spans 15 amino acids. The CDR3 bases are TGTGCCAGCAGCCAAGATGGGGGGCACCGCCTCGAGCAGTACTTC. Translation: CASSQDGGHRLEQYF.

This clonotype was seen only a few times. The rearrangement links TRBV29-1 to TRBJ2-7; 10 bases align to TRBD2. The V segment lost 2 bases and the J segment 2 bases; nucleotides outside the gene matches: 3. CDR1 and CDR2 (germline): SQVTM, ANQGSEA. The CDR3 loop spans 14 amino acids. DNA for the CDR3: TGCAGCGTTGAACTAGCGGGAGTTCCCTACGAGCAGTACTTC. It specifies CSVELAGVPYEQYF.

The chain links TRBV4-2 to TRBJ2-2; unclear D gene. The CDR3 runs 17 residues. Deletions cut 0 bases from V and 5 bases from J, with 16 bases between. Per germline, CDR1 LGHNA and CDR2 YNFKEQ. CDR3 nucleotides: TGTGCCAGCAGCCAAGATTCAGGATTACGGTATACCGGGGAGCTGTTTTTT. Protein: CASSQDSGLRYTGELFF.

This clonotype has a handful of counts. The chain joins TRBV19 to TRBJ2-7, with TRBD1 matching 7 bases. J lost 3 bases, V lost 6 bases, and 11 bases had no gene match. This CDR3 comprises 15 residues. Germline V gene data show CDR1 as LNHDA and CDR2 as SQIVND (reference sequence). The DNA for the CDR3 is TGTGCCAGTAGAACAACAGGGGCCGTACTCTACGAGCAGTACTTC. As protein: CASRTTGAVLYEQYF.

This clonotype was observed a handful of times. The V gene is TRBV20-1, the J gene TRBJ2-3; 8 nucleotides agree with TRBD2. The CDR3 contains 14 residues. Germline V lookup: CDR1 DFQATT, CDR2 SNEGSKA (reference sequence). The CDR3 bases are TGCAGCTCTGAGATAGCGGGACTAAGAGATACGCAGTATTTT. This encodes CSSEIAGLRDTQYF.

The V call is TRBV10-3, the J call TRBJ2-5; maybe TRBD2 (6 bases). This CDR3 region has 14 residues. Germline CDR1 reads ENHRY; CDR2 reads SYGVKD. V lost 8 bases, J lost 4 bases, and 17 bases lay in between. CDR3 DNA: TGTGCCATCGCCCAGATGAACGGGGGAGAGACCCAGTACTTC. Its translation is CAIAQMNGGETQYF.

This clonotype was found many times. The chain is built from TRBV4-1 and TRBJ1-6; maybe TRBD1 (5 bases). Germline assignment: CDR1 MGHRA and CDR2 YSYEKL. V was clipped by 0 bases and J by 6 bases, with 21 bases between them. The CDR3 extends over 19 amino acids. The CDR3 region is CASSQESTRDLSFNSPLHF. In DNA, the CDR3 is TGCGCCAGCAGCCAAGAATCAACACGGGACCTCTCATTTAATTCACCCCTCCACTTT.

This clonotype has only a few counts. The CDR3 coding sequence is TGCGCCAGCAGCCCATCGACTAGCGGGAGTTTTAACAATGAGCAGTTCTTC. Translating gives CASSPSTSGSFNNEQFF. The chain joins TRBV4-3 to TRBJ2-1; TRBD2 agrees at 12 bases. J was trimmed by 5 bases and V by 4 bases; bases with no gene match: 9. CDR1 is LGHNA and CDR2 is YSLEER in the germline V gene. This CDR3 is 17 amino acids long.

This chain uses TRBV3-1 with TRBJ1-2; D not resolved. The CDR3 loop spans 13 amino acids. V was clipped by 5 bases and J by 5 bases, with 12 bases between them. Germline V lookup: CDR1 LGHDT, CDR2 YNNKEL (reference sequence). CDR3 bases: TGTGCCAGCAGCTCCAGGACCCGATATGGCTACACCTTC. Protein: CASSSRTRYGYTF.

In this sample, this clonotype turned up a few times. The chain joins TRBV2 to TRBJ2-7; D is undetermined. V lost 8 bases and J lost 6, with 14 bases in between. Per germline, CDR1 SNHLY and CDR2 FYNNEI. CDR3 length: 12 residues. CDR3 sequence: CASDLTGVEQYF. For the CDR3, the DNA is TGTGCCAGCGACTTGACTGGGGTCGAGCAGTACTTC.

The CDR3 spells CASSPDWGQETQYF. The CDR3 nucleotides read TGCGCCAGCAGCCCGGATTGGGGACAAGAGACCCAGTACTTC. J is TRBJ2-5 and V is TRBV5-1; D not resolved. The V gene lost 4 bases and the J gene lost 2 bases, with 12 bases spanning the gap. The CDR3 consists of 14 residues. The V gene's germline CDR1 is SGHRS and CDR2 YFSETQ.

This clonotype appeared a few times. The chain links TRBV10-3 to TRBJ2-7, with unresolved D. Germline loops: CDR1 ENHRY, CDR2 SYGVKD. Trimming stripped 4 bases from V and 3 bases from J, with 7 bases between. CDR3 length: 12 amino acids. The chain's CDR3 is CAISGQDYEQYF. The CDR3 DNA is TGTGCCATCAGTGGTCAAGACTACGAGCAGTACTTC.

This chain connects TRBV7-2 to TRBJ1-5; no clear D gene. The CDR3 length is 14 residues. Germline CDR1 and CDR2: SGHTA and FQGNSA. Trimming removed 2 bases at V and 3 bases at J, with 8 bases between. As DNA, the CDR3 is TGTGCCAGCAGCTTACAGTATTACAATCAGCCCCAGCATTTT. It yields the protein CASSLQYYNQPQHF. The full variable domain, in which reference TRBV7-2 and TRBJ1-5 provide the parts outside the CDR3, is GAGVSQSPSNKVTEKGKDVELRCDPISGHTALYWYRQSLGQGLEFLIYFQGNSAPDKSGLPSDRFSAERTGGSVSTLTIQRTQQEDSAVYLCASSLQYYNQPQHFGDGTRLSIL.

This clonotype showed up just a few times. The chain employs TRBV29-1 and TRBJ1-5; 7 nucleotides agree with TRBD1. The V gene's germline CDR1 is SQVTM and CDR2 ANQGSEA. J was trimmed by 3 bases and V by 6 bases; bases with no gene match: 5. The CDR3 runs to 13 residues. In DNA, the CDR3 is TGCAGCGTCGTACAGGGGACCAATCAGCCCCAGCATTTT. It translates to CSVVQGTNQPQHF.

V usage is TRBV7-2 and J usage is TRBJ2-2; no clear D. The CDR3 has 17 amino acids. The V gene lost 5 bases and the J gene lost 3 bases, with 19 bases spanning the gap. Germline-derived CDR1 and CDR2 are SGHTA and FQGNSA. The CDR3: CASSPSLGYTDTGELFF. Written as DNA, the CDR3 is TGTGCCAGCAGCCCCAGTCTAGGATACACGGACACCGGGGAGCTGTTTTTT.

The V call is TRBV4-3, the J call TRBJ2-5, with a possible D match to TRBD2 (7 bases). The CDR3 runs to 16 residues. Germline loops: CDR1 LGHNA, CDR2 YSLEER. With 3 bases removed from V and 3 bases from J, the gap between germline ends came to 17 bases. For the CDR3, the DNA is TGCGCCAGCAGCCAGGGGGGGGCCCTTGGGGAAGAGACCCAGTACTTC. It encodes CASSQGGALGEETQYF.

This chain joins TRBV28 and TRBJ2-5; D gene uncertain. V dropped 5 bases and J dropped 2 bases, with 9 bases sitting between them. Per germline, CDR1 MDHEN and CDR2 SYDVKM. The CDR3 is made up of 13 amino acids. CDR3 DNA sequence: TGTGCCAGCAGTCTCGAAGGGCAAGAGACCCAGTACTTC. As protein: CASSLEGQETQYF.

This clonotype was picked up a small number of times. The V and J genes are TRBV5-6 and TRBJ2-6, with D tentatively TRBD1 or TRBD2 (5 bases each). The CDR3 totals 15 residues. Germline-derived CDR1 and CDR2 are SGHDT and YYEEEE. Trimming removed 4 bases from V and 4 bases from J, with 12 bases in between. The CDR3 loop reads CASSPRGPGANVLTF. Written as DNA, the CDR3 is TGTGCCAGCAGCCCGAGGGGACCGGGGGCCAACGTCCTGACTTTC.

The rearrangement uses TRBV9 and TRBJ2-1; no reliable D call. The CDR3 runs 14 residues. V was pared by 0 bases and J by 10 bases, with 14 bases between. Germline loops: CDR1 SGDLS, CDR2 YYNGEE. The CDR3 loop is CASSVDHRTSEQFF. CDR3 coding DNA: TGTGCCAGCAGCGTAGACCATAGGACCTCGGAGCAGTTCTTC.

The V gene is TRBV19, the J gene TRBJ2-2; no clear D gene. Germline V gene data show CDR1 as LNHDA and CDR2 as SQIVND (reference sequence). V was trimmed by 2 bases and J by 2 bases, leaving 9 bases between them. CDR3 length equals 15 residues. The CDR3 here is CASSIMSGNTGELFF. The CDR3 bases are TGTGCCAGTAGTATAATGTCAGGAAACACCGGGGAGCTGTTTTTT.